This T cell receptor (beta chain) was observed in a study of a mutant IDH1 vaccine in newly diagnosed glioma. For the study at large: Eight vaccinations went to patients in weeks 1, 3, 5, 7, 11, 15, 19, 23. Radiotherapy alone preceded vaccination by 4-6 weeks; alternatively, vaccination started with temozolomide cycles. Earlier care involved radiotherapy, temozolomide, or both, and the majority received both. The study, taken as a whole, reports: Most patients, 90% to 95%, showed vaccine-induced immune responses.

With V trimmed by 0 bases and J by 4 bases, 7 bases remained unmatched. Germline lookup yields CDR1 SGHRS and CDR2 YFSETQ. CDR3 size: 15 residues. As to time point: week 11, during vaccination. Doses of 300 ug of mutant IDH1 20-mer peptide were given with topical imiquimod. Libraries were prepared by immunoSEQ multiplex PCR; TCRdb keeps only in-frame clonotypes and omits some of them. The table has 45,000 to 60,000 clones, 91% seen once; the top ten hold approximately 2.5%. In the case of this clone: Antigen specificity is unknown.

The V and J genes are TRBV5-1 and TRBJ2-7; 7 bases are shared with TRBD1. Sequenced here: PBMCs, sampled from a glioma patient whose treatment included an IDH1 peptide vaccine. This receptor was obtained from a man aged 50 to 59 with glioma. In DNA, the CDR3 is TGCGCCAGCAGCTTGGGAGGGGGACAGCCTTACGAGCAGTACTTC. Protein: CASSLGGGQPYEQYF.